The 28 T cell receptor beta chains presented below share a single source sample, sequenced in a study of blood T cell repertoires in COVID-19. The data were produced by immunoSEQ multiplex PCR, yet TCRdb's version contains in-frame clones alone and is incomplete. The data show around 290,000 clones, with approximately 93% seen just once and 2% to 2.5% held by the top ten. Source material: peripheral blood. The receptors were gathered from a woman aged 25 to 39 with COVID-19, enrolled during active disease.

The chain carries TRBV6-4 and TRBJ2-1, with TRBD2 matching over 7 bases. Germline V lookup: CDR1 MRHNA, CDR2 SNTAGT. The CDR3 has 14 amino acids. Trimming at V came to 10 bases and at J to 0 bases, leaving 6 bases not matched to a gene. CDR3 nucleotide sequence: TGTGCCACCCGCCGGGACTACTCCTACAATGAGCAGTTCTTC. This sequence encodes CATRRDYSYNEQFF.

J is TRBJ2-4 and V is TRBV6-1, with a possible D match to TRBD2 (6 bases). V was trimmed by 0 bases and J by 3 bases, leaving 9 bases between them. CDR1 MNHNS and CDR2 SASEGT come from the germline V gene. This CDR3 is built from 15 residues. CDR3 coding DNA: TGTGCCAGCAGTGAAGCGGGAGGAAACAAAAACATTCAGTACTTC. Protein product: CASSEAGGNKNIQYF.

The chain links TRBV18 to TRBJ1-3; no clear D. The CDR3 has 14 amino acids. V lost 2 bases and J 4 bases, leaving 9 bases between the germline ends. Germline V CDR1 and CDR2: KGHSH, LQKENI. CDR3 loop: CASSPVEAGNTIYF. The CDR3 nucleotides are TGTGCCAGCTCACCAGTAGAAGCAGGAAACACCATATATTTT.

The V gene is TRBV27, the J gene TRBJ1-2; D not resolved. Germline-derived CDR1 and CDR2 are MNHEY and SMNVEV (reference sequence). The CDR3 contains 12 residues. The V end was cut by 6 bases, the J end by 6 bases, with 11 bases between. In DNA, the CDR3 is TGTGCCAGCAGCCTTTCCGGGAATGGCTACACCTTC. Protein: CASSLSGNGYTF.

This clone was found a few times. The chain couples TRBV5-4 to TRBJ2-7, with 12 bases lining up with TRBD2. The CDR3 consists of 15 residues. With 4 bases clipped from V and 6 bases from J, the junction kept 8 bases outside the gene matches. Germline values: CDR1 SGHNT, CDR2 YYREEE (reference sequence). The CDR3 region is CASSTGLAGYTEQYF. CDR3 sequence (DNA): TGTGCCAGCAGCACTGGACTAGCGGGATATACCGAGCAGTACTTC. Filled out from reference TRBV5-4 and TRBJ2-7, the complete variable domain reads ETGVTQSPTHLIKTRGQQVTLRCSSQSGHNTVSWYQQALGQGPQFIFQYYREEENGRGNFPPRFSGLQFPNYSSELNVNALELDDSALYLCASSTGLAGYTEQYFGPGTRLTVT.

The V gene is TRBV19, the J gene TRBJ1-4, with 7 bases fitting TRBD1. The length of the CDR3 is 13 residues. V lost 9 bases and J lost 4; bases outside the gene matches: 5. Germline V gene data show CDR1 as LNHDA and CDR2 as SQIVND (reference sequence). As DNA, the CDR3 is TGTGCCAGCAAGACAGGGATTAATGAAAAACTGTTTTTT. Residues: CASKTGINEKLFF.

The chain has TRBV11-3 and TRBJ2-7; 9 nucleotides line up with TRBD1. The junction had 6 bases not matched to a gene; V was cut back by 1 base and J by 5 bases. The CDR3 loop spans 15 amino acids. From germline, CDR1 is SGHNT and CDR2 YENEEA. This CDR3 is CASSLAGTGLDEQYF. The CDR3 DNA sequence: TGTGCCAGCAGCTTAGCCGGGACAGGGTTAGACGAGCAGTACTTC. Variable domain in full (rest from reference TRBV11-3 and TRBJ2-7): EAGVVQSPRYKIIEKKQPVAFWCNPISGHNTLYWYLQNLGQGPELLIRYENEEAVDDSQLPKDRFSAERLKGVDSTLKIQPAELGDSAVYLCASSLAGTGLDEQYFGPGTRLTVT.

The rearrangement uses TRBV11-1 and TRBJ2-1; tentative D call: TRBD1 (6 bases). Trimming cost V 8 bases and J 3 bases, with 14 bases left between them. Germline V gene sequence: CDR1 SGHAT, CDR2 FQDESV (reference sequence). This CDR3 has 14 residues. DNA for the CDR3: TGTGCCAGCGCGGACAGTACCCACTACAATGAGCAGTTCTTC. As protein: CASADSTHYNEQFF.

The chain recombines TRBV27 with TRBJ2-7, with 9 bases fitting TRBD1. V shed 5 bases, J shed 3 bases, and the junction held 8 bases outside the gene matches. Germline assignment: CDR1 MNHEY and CDR2 SMNVEV (reference sequence). CDR3 length: 15 amino acids. The CDR3 DNA follows: TGTGCCAGCAGTCTAACAGGGGGCTCGTACTACGAGCAGTACTTC. Translated: CASSLTGGSYYEQYF.

The chain combines TRBV5-4 with TRBJ2-1; 11 bases agree with TRBD2. Germline trimming cut 4 bases from V and 3 bases from J; bases unmatched to any gene: 3. CDR1 and CDR2 from the germline V gene are SGHNT and YYREEE (reference sequence). The CDR3 runs 15 residues. This CDR3 is CASSQTSGSYNEQFF. In DNA, the CDR3 is TGTGCCAGCAGCCAAACTAGCGGGAGCTACAATGAGCAGTTCTTC.

V is TRBV7-9 and J is TRBJ1-3; D uncertain. Germline CDR1 SEHNR, CDR2 FQNEAQ (reference sequence). The V gene lost 5 bases and the J gene lost 8 bases, with 10 bases spanning the gap. The CDR3 has 12 residues. Here the CDR3 DNA reads TGTGCCAGCAGCAGCCTCGGGGACACCATATATTTT. Protein sequence: CASSSLGDTIYF.

The rearrangement links TRBV5-6 to TRBJ2-1, with D possibly being TRBD2 (6 bases). Germline lookup yields CDR1 SGHDT and CDR2 YYEEEE. V lost 4 bases to trimming and J lost 4 bases, with 12 bases between them. This CDR3 has 14 amino acids. CDR3: CASSAGTLYNEQFF. The CDR3 DNA is TGTGCCAGCAGCGCCGGGACTTTATACAATGAGCAGTTCTTC.

The chain has TRBV7-2 and TRBJ1-4; 9 positions match TRBD1. V lost 1 base to trimming and J lost 7 bases; unmatched junction nucleotides: 7. The CDR3 has 16 amino acids. CDR1 and CDR2 (germline): SGHTA, FQGNSA. The CDR3: CASSLGNRGQGEKLFF. CDR3 nucleotides: TGTGCCAGCAGCTTAGGAAACAGGGGGCAGGGTGAAAAACTGTTTTTT.

The chain carries TRBV7-2 and TRBJ1-5; D is ambiguous. The CDR3 consists of 15 residues. CDR1 is SGHTA and CDR2 is FQGNSA in the germline V gene. Trimming cost V 1 base and J 3 bases, with 10 bases left between them. CDR3 bases: TGTGCCAGCAGCTTAGGGGCAGGAAACAATCAGCCCCAGCATTTT. Protein sequence: CASSLGAGNNQPQHF.

The chain carries TRBV30 and TRBJ2-3; tentative D call: TRBD1 (7 bases). V lost 2 bases to trimming and J lost 6 bases, with 15 bases between them. The CDR3 sequence is 14 residues long. Germline CDR1 reads GTSNPN; CDR2 reads SVGIG (reference sequence). CDR3 nucleotides: TGTGCCTGGAGTCGGAACAGGGGACTCGATACGCAGTATTTT. It yields the protein CAWSRNRGLDTQYF.

J is TRBJ2-2 and V is TRBV25-1; 8 positions agree with TRBD2. J gave up 6 bases and V 5 bases, and 5 bases lay outside the gene matches. Germline V CDR1 and CDR2: MGHDK, SYGVNS. The CDR3 runs to 14 residues. The DNA of the CDR3 is TGTGCCAGCAGTATGACGGGAGGGTCCGGGGAGCTGTTTTTT. The encoded protein is CASSMTGGSGELFF. Together with reference TRBV25-1 and TRBJ2-2, the CDR3 gives the full variable domain: EADIYQTPRYLVIGTGKKITLECSQTMGHDKMYWYQQDPGMELHLIHYSYGVNSTEKGDLSSESTVSRIRTEHFPLTLESARPSHTSQYLCASSMTGGSGELFFGEGSRLTVL.

This chain uses TRBV9 with TRBJ1-3; D remains unclear. Germline V gene data show CDR1 as SGDLS and CDR2 as YYNGEE. V lost 0 bases and J lost 0, with 4 bases in between. CDR3 size: 14 residues. In nucleotides, the CDR3 is TGTGCCAGCAGCGTAGAGAGCTCTGGAAACACCATATATTTT. This codes for CASSVESSGNTIYF.

This sequence joins TRBV28 and TRBJ1-1; D ambiguous. CDR1 and CDR2 from the germline V gene are MDHEN and SYDVKM. The CDR3 contains 11 residues. Trimming shortened V by 8 bases and J by 0 bases, and 4 bases separated the two germline ends. Here the CDR3 DNA reads TGTGCCAGCCTTATGAACACTGAAGCTTTCTTT. This gives the protein CASLMNTEAFF.

This rearrangement joins TRBV27 to TRBJ1-2, with 8 positions matching TRBD1. CDR3 length: 15 residues. Germline V gives CDR1 MNHEY, CDR2 SMNVEV (reference sequence). The V gene end was trimmed by 3 bases and the J gene end by 4 bases; junction bases not matched to a gene: 7. The CDR3 is CASSFSGGWSYGYTF. The CDR3 DNA follows: TGTGCCAGCAGTTTCTCAGGGGGCTGGAGCTATGGCTACACCTTC.

The chain carries TRBV13 and TRBJ2-7, with 13 bases aligning to TRBD2. There are 16 residues in the CDR3. The J segment lost 3 bases and the V segment lost 5 bases, leaving 7 bases of the junction unmatched. Germline V gives CDR1 PRHDT, CDR2 FYEKMQ (reference sequence). The CDR3 DNA follows: TGTGCCAGCAGCCCATGGACTAGCGGGAGTAACTACGAGCAGTACTTC. It encodes CASSPWTSGSNYEQYF.

V usage is TRBV12-5 and J usage is TRBJ1-1; D is ambiguous. The CDR3 contains 13 residues. Trimming stripped 6 bases from V and 1 base from J, with 9 bases between. Per germline, CDR1 LGHNT and CDR2 FRNRAP. The CDR3 nucleotides are TGTGCTAGTGGGAACACTAGGAACACTGAAGCTTTCTTT. Translated: CASGNTRNTEAFF.

The chain links TRBV28 to TRBJ2-7, with 7 bases identical to TRBD2. The CDR3 sequence is 15 residues long. The ends lost 5 bases at V and 4 bases at J; junction bases unmatched: 11. Germline-derived CDR1 and CDR2 are MDHEN and SYDVKM. The CDR3 nucleotides are TGTGCCAGCAGTCCGGCTAGCGGACCCAATTACGAGCAGTACTTC. This sequence encodes CASSPASGPNYEQYF.

V gene TRBV28 combines with J gene TRBJ2-3, with TRBD2 matching 16 bases. After removal of 8 bases from V and 7 bases from J, the junction contained 15 bases not matched to a gene. The CDR3 totals 18 residues. CDR1 and CDR2 (germline): MDHEN, SYDVKM. The CDR3, as DNA: TGTGCCAGCTTTAGCTCGGGACTAGCGGGAGGGGATGGTAATACGCAGTATTTT. Translated: CASFSSGLAGGDGNTQYF.

Remarks on this clone: The sample holds other DNA sequences that translate to the same CDR3. The chain couples TRBV27 to TRBJ2-7; a possible D gene is TRBD2 (7 bases). Looked up from germline, CDR1 is MNHEY and CDR2 is SMNVEV (reference sequence). Trimming stripped 2 bases from V and 7 bases from J, with 9 bases between. The length of the CDR3 is 12 residues. The CDR3 DNA follows: TGTGCCAGCAGTTTAGAGGGGGGGGAGCAGTACTTC. Amino acid sequence: CASSLEGGEQYF.

This chain uses TRBV7-8 with TRBJ1-1; D is uncertain. The CDR3 spans 14 residues. The germline CDR1 and CDR2 sequences are SGHVS and FQNEAQ. V lost 1 base and J lost 1, with 7 bases in between. CDR3 DNA sequence: TGTGCCAGCAGCTTAGTTTCCGGGAACACTGAAGCTTTCTTT. Protein: CASSLVSGNTEAFF. Full variable domain (missing parts from reference TRBV7-8 and TRBJ1-1): GAGVSQSPRYKVAKRGQDVALRCDPISGHVSLFWYQQALGQGPEFLTYFQNEAQLDKSGLPSDRFFAERPEGSVSTLKIQRTQQEDSAVYLCASSLVSGNTEAFFGQGTRLTVV.

This sequence joins TRBV9 and TRBJ2-1; 8 bases map to TRBD2. Per the germline V gene, CDR1 is SGDLS and CDR2 is YYNGEE. The CDR3 is 16 residues long. The J segment lost 0 bases and the V segment lost 5 bases, leaving 7 bases of the junction unmatched. CDR3: CASSPLAASSYNEQFF. As DNA, the CDR3 is TGTGCCAGCAGTCCACTAGCGGCGAGCTCCTACAATGAGCAGTTCTTC.

The chain employs TRBV6-5 and TRBJ1-1; D is ambiguous. The CDR3 runs to 12 residues. Germline CDR1 reads MNHEY; CDR2 reads SVGAGI. Trimming left V 7 bases short and J 4 bases short, with 10 bases between. The CDR3: CASTNSGTEAFF. In nucleotides, the CDR3 is TGTGCCAGCACGAACAGCGGCACTGAAGCTTTCTTT.

The chain combines TRBV29-1 with TRBJ2-1; 7 nucleotides align to TRBD2. The CDR3 contains 13 residues. J lost 1 base, V lost 8 bases, and 5 bases had no gene match. CDR1 is SQVTM, CDR2 ANQGSEA, per germline. The CDR3 DNA sequence: TGCAGCTCCACAGCGGGGTCCTACAATGAGCAGTTCTTC. It specifies CSSTAGSYNEQFF.